Below are 31 T cell receptor beta chains sequenced from a single sample in a study of blood T cell repertoires in COVID-19. Clones were read by immunoSEQ multiplex PCR, and TCRdb kept only the in-frame ones, dropping some. Of around 260,000 clones in the sample, around 78% are singletons; the top ten hold about 4.3%. Sequencing was performed on peripheral blood. The receptors shown here come from a man aged 55 to 70 who had recovered from COVID-19.

The rearrangement joins TRBV21-1 to TRBJ1-1; TRBD1 reflects the table's D call only, with no check against the DNA. TRBV21-1 is a documented pseudogene. The CDR3 runs to 13 residues. This chain's CDR3 is CASSRDIPDKAFF. The CDR3 nucleotides are TGTGCCAGCAGCAGGGACATACCCGATAAAGCTTTCTTT.

The gene calls are TRBV28 and TRBJ1-1, with no clear D. There are 15 residues in the CDR3. CDR1 is MDHEN, CDR2 SYDVKM, per germline. V lost 4 bases and J lost 0, with 12 bases in between. Here the CDR3 reads CASSSRVIMNTEAFF. CDR3 nucleotides: TGTGCCAGCAGTTCACGGGTGATCATGAACACTGAAGCTTTCTTT.

The chain uses TRBV3-1 (or the pseudogene TRBV3-2) and TRBJ1-1, with a weak D call TRBD1 (6 bases). V was trimmed by 2 bases and J by 3 bases, leaving 10 bases between them. The germline gives CDR1 LGHDT, CDR2 YNNKEL (reference sequence). The CDR3 runs to 14 residues. The CDR3 DNA is TGTGCCAGCAGCCAACCCTACAGGGACACTGAAGCTTTCTTT. Amino acids: CASSQPYRDTEAFF.

The chain carries TRBV28 and TRBJ1-1; the D gene is possibly TRBD1 (6 bases). This CDR3 comprises 16 residues. Trimming left V 4 bases short and J 1 base short, with 16 bases between. Germline CDR1 MDHEN, CDR2 SYDVKM. This CDR3 reads CASSSPSLGGNTEAFF. DNA for the CDR3: TGTGCCAGCAGTTCGCCTTCCCTAGGGGGGAACACTGAAGCTTTCTTT. The complete variable domain, with remaining parts taken from reference TRBV28 and TRBJ1-1, reads DVKVTQSSRYLVKRTGEKVFLECVQDMDHENMFWYRQDPGLGLRLIYFSYDVKMKEKGDIPEGYSVSREKKERFSLILESASTNQTSMYLCASSSPSLGGNTEAFFGQGTRLTVV.

In this sample, this clone turned up a few times. The CDR3 sequence is CASKSMTGALDGYTF. The CDR3 nucleotides are TGTGCCAGCAAATCAATGACAGGGGCCCTAGATGGCTACACCTTC. The chain recombines TRBV6-5 with TRBJ1-2; 8 positions agree with TRBD1. The junction had 13 bases not matched to a gene; V was cut back by 7 bases and J by 6 bases. Germline CDR1 and CDR2: MNHEY and SVGAGI. The CDR3 has 15 amino acids.

The chain links TRBV24-1 to TRBJ2-4; a possible D gene is TRBD2 (6 bases). V shed 1 base and J shed 3 bases, with 15 bases lying between them. Germline V lookup: CDR1 KGHDR, CDR2 SFDVKD. The CDR3 extends over 17 amino acids. The CDR3 sequence is CATSDFLCREDKNIQYF. CDR3 nucleotides: TGTGCCACCAGTGATTTCCTATGCAGGGAGGACAAAAACATTCAGTACTTC.

This sequence joins TRBV7-9 and TRBJ1-2; unclear D gene. V was pared by 4 bases and J by 8 bases, with 11 bases between. CDR3 length equals 12 residues. Per germline, CDR1 SEHNR and CDR2 FQNEAQ (reference sequence). CDR3 protein: CASSYLAGGYTF. DNA of the CDR3: TGTGCCAGCAGCTACCTAGCCGGGGGCTACACCTTC.

The V call is TRBV7-9, the J call TRBJ1-3; 8 nucleotides line up with TRBD1. The CDR3 has 18 residues. Per the germline V gene, CDR1 is SEHNR and CDR2 is FQNEAQ (reference sequence). J gave up 0 bases and V 4 bases, and 11 bases lay outside the gene matches. CDR3 protein: CASSSTTGASFSGNTIYF. CDR3 nucleotides: TGTGCCAGCAGCTCCACGACAGGGGCATCTTTCTCTGGAAACACCATATATTTT.

CDR3 in amino acids: CASSVSAGNYGYTF. The CDR3 DNA sequence: TGTGCCAGCAGCGTATCCGCAGGAAACTATGGCTACACCTTC. The J gene is TRBJ1-2, the V gene TRBV9; unclear D gene. CDR3 length: 14 residues. Trimming took 1 base from V and 2 from J, leaving 9 bases between them. Germline CDR1 and CDR2: SGDLS and YYNGEE.

In its sample, this clone was seen once. The rearrangement joins TRBV4-1 to TRBJ2-5; 9 nucleotides agree with TRBD2. The germline V gene has CDR1 MGHRA and CDR2 YSYEKL. CDR3 length: 15 residues. After removal of 0 bases from V and 4 bases from J, the junction contained 3 bases not matched to a gene. CDR3 coding DNA: TGCGCCAGCAGCCAAGAAGTGACTAGCGGAGAGACCCAGTACTTC. This codes for CASSQEVTSGETQYF.

This chain joins TRBV6-1 and TRBJ1-2; D remains ambiguous. V gave up 3 bases and J gave up 6 bases, with 8 bases separating them. This CDR3 contains 12 residues. The V gene's germline CDR1 is MNHNS and CDR2 SASEGT. CDR3 sequence (DNA): TGTGCCAGCAGTGACGGTCCGGATGGCTACACCTTC. Amino acids: CASSDGPDGYTF.

The chain combines TRBV5-4 with TRBJ2-2, with D maybe TRBD2 (6 bases). Germline lookup yields CDR1 SGHNT and CDR2 YYREEE (reference sequence). The CDR3 sequence is 15 residues long. V lost 2 bases, J lost 5 bases, and 13 bases lay in between. The CDR3 DNA follows: TGTGCCAGCAGCTTTGGAGGGGTTCAAACCGGGGAGCTGTTTTTT. This codes for CASSFGGVQTGELFF.

The chain recombines TRBV5-1 with TRBJ2-1, with 13 bases fitting TRBD2. This CDR3 spans 16 amino acids. Unmatched junction bases numbered 7, after V lost 3 bases and J lost 7 bases. Germline-derived CDR1 and CDR2 are SGHRS and YFSETQ. The chain's CDR3 is CASSWSGLAGTNEQFF. The DNA for the CDR3 is TGCGCCAGCAGCTGGTCGGGACTAGCGGGGACAAATGAGCAGTTCTTC. Full variable domain (rest looked up from reference TRBV5-1 and TRBJ2-1): KAGVTQTPRYLIKTRGQQVTLSCSPISGHRSVSWYQQTPGQGLQFLFEYFSETQRNKGNFPGRFSGRQFSNSRSEMNVSTLELGDSALYLCASSWSGLAGTNEQFFGPGTRLTVL.

The chain links TRBV28 to TRBJ2-1; 10 nucleotides match TRBD1. There are 15 residues in the CDR3. Per the germline V gene, CDR1 is MDHEN and CDR2 is SYDVKM. Unmatched junction bases numbered 10, after V lost 7 bases and J lost 7 bases. CDR3 residues: CASTSRQGAQNEQFF. CDR3 sequence (DNA): TGTGCCAGCACCTCAAGACAGGGGGCGCAGAATGAGCAGTTCTTC.

V usage is TRBV4-1 and J usage is TRBJ1-4; the D gene is possibly TRBD1 (5 bases). The CDR3 runs 13 residues. Germline CDR1 reads MGHRA; CDR2 reads YSYEKL. Trimming shortened V by 3 bases and J by 5 bases, and 7 bases separated the two germline ends. For the CDR3, the DNA is TGCGCCAGCAGCCAGGACACCAATGAAAAACTGTTTTTT. Its protein product is CASSQDTNEKLFF.

The chain recombines TRBV2 with TRBJ1-2; 7 bases match TRBD1. V lost 6 bases and J lost 8; bases outside the gene matches: 9. Germline-derived CDR1 and CDR2 are SNHLY and FYNNEI. This CDR3 contains 13 residues. The CDR3 nucleotides are TGTGCCAGCAGACAACAGGGGACTTGGGGCTACACCTTC. It specifies CASRQQGTWGYTF.

V gene TRBV6-4 combines with J gene TRBJ2-3; 8 bases match TRBD1. CDR1 is MRHNA, CDR2 SNTAGT, per germline. V trimming: 5 bases; J trimming: 0 bases; junction bases outside the gene matches: 16. This CDR3 has 19 amino acids. This CDR3 reads CASSSWAGGRPGSTDTQYF. The CDR3 DNA sequence: TGTGCCAGCAGTTCGTGGGCAGGGGGCCGTCCCGGTAGCACAGATACGCAGTATTTT.

V is TRBV25-1 and J is TRBJ2-5; D might be TRBD1 (5 bases). V dropped 0 bases and J dropped 2 bases, with 10 bases sitting between them. The CDR3 is 15 residues long. The germline V gene has CDR1 MGHDK and CDR2 SYGVNS. As DNA, the CDR3 is TGTGCCAGCAGTGAATATGGGGCGGTTCAAGAGACCCAGTACTTC. Translation: CASSEYGAVQETQYF.

The chain combines TRBV5-6 with TRBJ1-5; 7 bases are a match to TRBD1. The CDR3 runs 15 residues. V dropped 4 bases and J dropped 6; count of bases not matched to a gene: 10. CDR1 and CDR2 from the germline V gene are SGHDT and YYEEEE. This CDR3 is CASSSTGVVSQPQHF. The CDR3 bases are TGTGCCAGCAGCAGCACAGGGGTGGTGAGTCAGCCCCAGCATTTT.

The J gene is TRBJ2-5, the V gene TRBV5-1, with D perhaps TRBD1 (6 bases). This CDR3 spans 17 amino acids. Germline V gives CDR1 SGHRS, CDR2 YFSETQ. Trimming left V 0 bases short and J 3 bases short, with 18 bases between. The CDR3 sequence is CASSLGVATGGKETQYF. The CDR3 nucleotides read TGCGCCAGCAGCTTGGGGGTGGCGACAGGAGGTAAAGAGACCCAGTACTTC.

The chain couples TRBV30 to TRBJ1-1; D gene uncertain. There are 12 residues in the CDR3. Germline CDR1 is GTSNPN and CDR2 is SVGIG (reference sequence). V lost 4 bases and J lost 4, with 10 bases in between. The CDR3 coding sequence is TGTGCCTGGAACAATCTTGGCACTGAAGCTTTCTTT. Translating it yields CAWNNLGTEAFF.

This clone appeared a single time. The chain joins TRBV4-1 to TRBJ1-4; TRBD1 agrees at 11 bases. With 4 bases clipped from V and 4 bases from J, the junction kept 5 bases outside the gene matches. This CDR3 is 16 amino acids long. The germline V gene encodes CDR1 MGHRA and CDR2 YSYEKL. CDR3 amino acids: CASSLLGTGGNEKLFF. The DNA of the CDR3 is TGCGCCAGCAGCCTCTTAGGGACAGGGGGTAATGAAAAACTGTTTTTT.

The chain carries TRBV29-1 and TRBJ2-5; 8 bases map to TRBD1. This CDR3 region has 15 residues. The V gene's germline CDR1 is SQVTM and CDR2 ANQGSEA. V trimming: 4 bases; J trimming: 1 base; junction bases outside the gene matches: 8. The CDR3: CSVVLGQGAQETQYF. In nucleotides, the CDR3 is TGCAGCGTTGTCCTTGGGCAGGGGGCCCAAGAGACCCAGTACTTC.

The chain is built from TRBV7-9 and TRBJ2-1; TRBD2 is a possible D gene (5 bases). Trimming removed 5 bases at V and 16 bases at J, with 15 bases between. This CDR3 has 11 residues. The germline gives CDR1 SEHNR, CDR2 FQNEAQ (reference sequence). The CDR3 nucleotides are TGTGCCAGCAGCGAGGGATTTTTAACTTTCTTC. Encoded protein: CASSEGFLTFF.

The chain is built from TRBV7-8 and TRBJ2-5; no reliable D call. Deletions cut 5 bases from V and 4 bases from J, with 17 bases between. CDR3 length equals 15 residues. Per the germline V gene, CDR1 is SGHVS and CDR2 is FQNEAQ. In DNA, the CDR3 is TGTGCCAGCAGCAGGCCCGCCCGGAGCCCAGAGACCCAGTACTTC. This sequence encodes CASSRPARSPETQYF.

This clone was seen only once. This rearrangement joins TRBV24-1 to TRBJ2-2; no reliable D call. CDR1 KGHDR and CDR2 SFDVKD come from the germline V gene. V lost 1 base, J lost 7 bases, and 3 bases lay in between. CDR3 size: 12 residues. The CDR3 nucleotides are TGTGCCACCAGTGATTTTAACGGGGAGCTGTTTTTT. It encodes CATSDFNGELFF.

The chain is built from TRBV25-1 and TRBJ1-2; TRBD1 agrees at 9 bases. This CDR3 spans 17 amino acids. The V gene end was trimmed by 1 base and the J gene end by 1 base; junction bases not matched to a gene: 7. Looked up from germline, CDR1 is MGHDK and CDR2 is SYGVNS. CDR3 coding DNA: TGTGCCAGCAGTGAATCTAATCGACAGGGGGGTAACTATGGCTACACCTTC. It translates to CASSESNRQGGNYGYTF.

The chain uses TRBV28 and TRBJ1-2, with 8 bases aligning to TRBD1. The length of the CDR3 is 15 residues. The V gene end was trimmed by 7 bases and the J gene end by 4 bases; junction bases not matched to a gene: 11. CDR1 and CDR2 (germline): MDHEN, SYDVKM. For the CDR3, the DNA is TGTGCCAGCACTCAGCGCGGACAGGGACGCTATGGCTACACCTTC. The encoded protein is CASTQRGQGRYGYTF.

The CDR3 sequence is CASSRDRQYGYTF. For the CDR3, the DNA is TGTGCCAGCAGCCGTGACAGACAATATGGCTACACCTTC. V gene TRBV7-2 combines with J gene TRBJ1-2; possible D gene TRBD1, 5 bases. CDR3 length equals 13 residues. Trimming pared 5 bases from V and 5 bases from J, leaving 12 bases between. Per germline, CDR1 SGHTA and CDR2 FQGNSA.

The chain links TRBV6-5 to TRBJ2-1, with TRBD1 matching 8 bases. CDR1 is MNHEY, CDR2 SVGAGI, per germline. The CDR3 runs to 15 residues. V shed 6 bases and J 0 bases; nucleotides not matched to a gene: 4. The CDR3 protein is CASRPDRDSYNEQFF. DNA of the CDR3: TGTGCCAGCAGACCGGACAGGGACTCCTACAATGAGCAGTTCTTC.

The J gene is TRBJ2-7, the V gene TRBV6-5, with 10 bases aligning to TRBD1. CDR1 is MNHEY and CDR2 is SVGAGI in the germline V gene. This CDR3 comprises 14 residues. The V gene end was trimmed by 5 bases and the J gene end by 4 bases; junction bases not matched to a gene: 5. The DNA of the CDR3 is TGTGCCAGCAGTAAACGACAGGGGGCATACGAGCAGTACTTC. It encodes CASSKRQGAYEQYF.